In this sample, the clone carrying this T cell receptor (beta chain) turned up once. The antigen is unknown. Isolated per sample were at least 7 million PBMCs. A second 7 to 11 cycle PCR used barcoded and J-beta primers. TCRdb called the 5' RACE reads again in MiXCR, with one record for every CDR3 protein. The table records 1.5 million to 2 million distinct CDR3 sequences, 28% of them present only once. The CDR3 loop spans 15 amino acids. The source of the sample is a study of blood T cells in healthy people across ages. Study-wide results and limits: Per-million-T-cell TCR beta diversity fell roughly linearly with age. Changes seen in expanded clonotypes were possibly confounded by donor CMV status left unknown. Naive CD4+ cell counts and diversity both ran higher in long-lived than in aged donors.

The chain couples TRBV21-1 to TRBJ1-1; the table's D call of TRBD1 was not tested on the DNA. TRBV21-1 is a documented pseudogene. The sequenced sample was blood. The TCR comes from a woman aged 25-40 years in good health. The CDR3 loop reads CASSKEAGGGIEAFF. The DNA of the CDR3 is TGTGCCAGCAGCAAAGAGGCGGGGGGCGGGATTGAAGCTTTCTTT.